These 14 T cell receptor beta chains came from one sample sequenced in a study of cytomegalovirus exposure and HLA in healthy donors (dated by TCRdb to 2015 to 2018). To prepare the library, the immunoSEQ multiplex PCR assay was applied. For the multiplex PCR, a mixture combining 60 forward primers for TCR Vbeta segments and 13 reverse primers for TCR Jbeta segments was used. Here the immuneACCESS table is served through TCRdb, limited to in-frame sequences with V and J called. Missing clones are a known gap in these copies; in checked studies unresolved V genes cover under half, and the rest lacks a known reason. The sample includes some 85,000 clones, with 60% to 85% observed a single time. Almost 6% of the sample lies in the top ten. Sequenced: PBMCs. Receptor source: a man aged 18 to 29 in good health and CMV-seropositive.

The rearrangement uses TRBV7-8 and TRBJ2-1, with TRBD1 matching over 9 bases. V gave up 5 bases and J gave up 4 bases; unmatched junction bases: 9. Germline CDR1 is SGHVS and CDR2 is FQNEAQ. The CDR3 consists of 16 residues. The CDR3 loop is CASSIGGTGRYNEQFF. Here the CDR3 DNA reads TGTGCCAGCAGCATTGGGGGGACAGGGAGATACAATGAGCAGTTCTTC.

V usage is TRBV29-1 and J usage is TRBJ1-1; D perhaps matches TRBD1 (5 bases). Germline-derived CDR1 and CDR2 are SQVTM and ANQGSEA. V was trimmed by 2 bases and J by 4 bases, leaving 11 bases between them. This CDR3 region has 13 residues. The CDR3, as DNA: TGCAGCGTTGAAATTTCCCAGGGCACTGAAGCTTTCTTT. This encodes CSVEISQGTEAFF.

The chain combines TRBV5-4 with TRBJ2-2; tentative D call: TRBD2 (6 bases). The V gene lost 3 bases and the J gene lost 3 bases, with 9 bases spanning the gap. Germline V CDR1 and CDR2: SGHNT, YYREEE (reference sequence). There are 14 residues in the CDR3. The CDR3, as DNA: TGTGCCAGCAGCTCCAGCGGGTACACCGGGGAGCTGTTTTTT. It yields the protein CASSSSGYTGELFF.

The V and J genes are TRBV7-8 and TRBJ2-6; 7 bases are shared with TRBD1. The CDR3 totals 17 residues. Trimming at V came to 5 bases and at J to 0 bases, leaving 7 bases not matched to a gene. Germline V gene lookup returns CDR1 SGHVS and CDR2 FQNEAQ. CDR3 loop: CASSLWDSHSGANVLTF. In nucleotides, the CDR3 is TGTGCCAGCAGCCTCTGGGACAGCCACTCTGGGGCCAACGTCCTGACTTTC. Looking up the rest from reference TRBV7-8 and TRBJ2-6 gives the full variable domain: GAGVSQSPRYKVAKRGQDVALRCDPISGHVSLFWYQQALGQGPEFLTYFQNEAQLDKSGLPSDRFFAERPEGSVSTLKIQRTQQEDSAVYLCASSLWDSHSGANVLTFGAGSRLTVL.

This chain connects TRBV7-7 to TRBJ2-5; 7 nucleotides align to TRBD1. Germline V lookup: CDR1 SSHAT, CDR2 FNYEAQ (reference sequence). The CDR3 has 16 residues. The CDR3 region is CATSPLTGSGQETQYF. In DNA, the CDR3 is TGTGCTACTTCCCCCCTGACAGGGTCGGGACAAGAGACCCAGTACTTC.

V is TRBV11-2 and J is TRBJ1-1; D not certain. V was shortened by 5 bases and J by 6 bases, with 7 bases between the two germline ends. The germline CDR1 and CDR2 sequences are SGHAT and FQNNGV. The CDR3 has 11 amino acids. The CDR3 DNA reads TGTGCCAGCAGCCCGAGTGCTGAAGCTTTCTTT. It specifies CASSPSAEAFF.

This chain connects TRBV28 to TRBJ2-1; a possible D gene is TRBD2 (6 bases). The CDR3 loop spans 14 amino acids. The germline V and J ends were trimmed by 8 bases and 1 base, with 12 bases remaining between them. Germline V gene data show CDR1 as MDHEN and CDR2 as SYDVKM. Written as DNA, the CDR3 is TGTGCCAGCGCCGGAGGGCCATCCTACAATGAGCAGTTCTTC. Translation gives CASAGGPSYNEQFF.

This chain connects TRBV29-1 to TRBJ2-7; possible D gene TRBD2, 5 bases. Germline CDR1 is SQVTM and CDR2 is ANQGSEA. This CDR3 has 12 amino acids. V shed 6 bases and J shed 0 bases, with 9 bases lying between them. The CDR3 sequence is CSVITSSYEQYF. CDR3 DNA sequence: TGCAGCGTAATCACTAGCTCCTACGAGCAGTACTTC.

The chain carries TRBV18 and TRBJ1-1; D unclear. The germline V gene has CDR1 KGHSH and CDR2 LQKENI. The germline V and J ends were trimmed by 2 bases and 0 bases, with 10 bases remaining between them. CDR3 length: 15 amino acids. The CDR3 bases are TGTGCCAGCTCACCAGGGCCGGATATGAACACTGAAGCTTTCTTT. It yields the protein CASSPGPDMNTEAFF.

This chain connects TRBV11-2 to TRBJ2-1, with D possibly TRBD2 on 5 matching bases. The CDR3 contains 11 residues. Trimming left V 5 bases short and J 16 bases short, with 15 bases between. The V gene's germline CDR1 is SGHAT and CDR2 FQNNGV. The CDR3 loop reads CASSPSSPPFF. The CDR3 region has the DNA TGTGCCAGCAGCCCATCTAGCCCCCCCTTCTTC.

The V gene is TRBV5-6, the J gene TRBJ2-5, with D perhaps TRBD2 (6 bases). CDR1 and CDR2 from the germline V gene are SGHDT and YYEEEE. Trimming took off 2 bases at V and 3 bases at J, with 8 bases between the two ends. The CDR3 spans 13 residues. Here the CDR3 DNA reads TGTGCCAGCAGCTTAGGACTAAAAGAGACCCAGTACTTC. Translating it yields CASSLGLKETQYF.

This rearrangement joins TRBV6-5 to TRBJ1-1, with 9 bases identical to TRBD1. The V and J ends lost 5 bases and 1 base, in that order; junction bases with no gene match: 5. Germline values: CDR1 MNHEY, CDR2 SVGAGI. This CDR3 comprises 15 residues. The CDR3 region has the DNA TGTGCCAGCAGTCCCGACAGGGGGAAGAACACTGAAGCTTTCTTT. This sequence encodes CASSPDRGKNTEAFF.

V gene TRBV6-5 combines with J gene TRBJ2-7; 7 bases fit TRBD1. The CDR3 consists of 15 residues. The ends lost 0 bases at V and 3 bases at J; junction bases unmatched: 5. The germline gives CDR1 MNHEY, CDR2 SVGAGI. CDR3 region: CASSYSRGQIYEQYF. The DNA for the CDR3 is TGTGCCAGCAGTTACTCGAGGGGGCAGATCTACGAGCAGTACTTC.

The V and J genes are TRBV4-1 and TRBJ2-4; 13 bases are shared with TRBD2. Per the germline V gene, CDR1 is MGHRA and CDR2 is YSYEKL. The CDR3 extends over 17 amino acids. Trimming at V came to 3 bases and at J to 4 bases, leaving 6 bases not matched to a gene. The CDR3 DNA reads TGCGCCAGCAGCCACCAGACTAGCGGGAGGCGGAAAAACATTCAGTACTTC. As protein: CASSHQTSGRRKNIQYF.